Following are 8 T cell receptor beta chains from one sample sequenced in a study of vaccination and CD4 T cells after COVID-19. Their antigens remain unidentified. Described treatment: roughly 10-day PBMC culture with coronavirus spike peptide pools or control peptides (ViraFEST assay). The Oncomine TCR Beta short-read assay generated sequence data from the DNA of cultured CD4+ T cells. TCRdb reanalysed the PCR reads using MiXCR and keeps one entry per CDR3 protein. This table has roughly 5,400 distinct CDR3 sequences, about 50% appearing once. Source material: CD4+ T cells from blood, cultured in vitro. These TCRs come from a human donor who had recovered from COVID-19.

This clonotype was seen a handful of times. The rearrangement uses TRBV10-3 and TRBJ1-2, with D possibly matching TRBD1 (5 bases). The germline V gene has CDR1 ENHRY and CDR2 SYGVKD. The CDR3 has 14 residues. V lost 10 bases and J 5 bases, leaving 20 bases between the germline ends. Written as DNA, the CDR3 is TGTGCCACCTCGAGGGACGGGGGACGGTATGGCTACACCTTC. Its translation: CATSRDGGRYGYTF.

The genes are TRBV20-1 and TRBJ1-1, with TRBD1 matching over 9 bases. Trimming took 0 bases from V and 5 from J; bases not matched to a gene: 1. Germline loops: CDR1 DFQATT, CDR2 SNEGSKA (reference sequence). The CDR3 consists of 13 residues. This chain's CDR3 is CSARDDRGTEAFF. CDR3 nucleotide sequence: TGCAGTGCTAGAGACGACAGGGGGACTGAAGCTTTCTTT.

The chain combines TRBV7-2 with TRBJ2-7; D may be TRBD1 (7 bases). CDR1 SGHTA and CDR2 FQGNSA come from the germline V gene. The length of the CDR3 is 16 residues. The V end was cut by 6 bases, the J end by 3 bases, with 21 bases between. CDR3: CASRPWQGGGNYEQYF. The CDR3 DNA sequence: TGTGCCAGCAGACCATGGCAGGGGGGCGGGAACTACGAGCAGTACTTC.

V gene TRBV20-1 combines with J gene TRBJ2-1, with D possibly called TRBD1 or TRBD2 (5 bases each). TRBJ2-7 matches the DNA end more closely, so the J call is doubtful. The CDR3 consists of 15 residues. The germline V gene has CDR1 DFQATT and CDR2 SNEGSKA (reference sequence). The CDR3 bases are TGCAGTGCTAATCGACGTCGGGACCCTTTGTACGAGCAGTACTTC. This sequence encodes CSANRRRDPLYEQYF.

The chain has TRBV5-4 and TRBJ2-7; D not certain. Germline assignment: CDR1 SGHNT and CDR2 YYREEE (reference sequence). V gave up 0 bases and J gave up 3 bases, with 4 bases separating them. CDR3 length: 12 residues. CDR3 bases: TGTGCCAGCAGCTTGGTCGGCTACGAGCAGTACTTC. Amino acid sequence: CASSLVGYEQYF.

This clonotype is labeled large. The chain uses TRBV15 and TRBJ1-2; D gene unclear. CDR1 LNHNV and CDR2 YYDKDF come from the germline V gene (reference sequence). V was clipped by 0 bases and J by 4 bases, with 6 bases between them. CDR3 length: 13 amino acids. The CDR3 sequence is CATSRDRSYGYTF. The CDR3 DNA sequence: TGTGCCACCAGCAGAGACAGAAGCTATGGCTACACCTTC.

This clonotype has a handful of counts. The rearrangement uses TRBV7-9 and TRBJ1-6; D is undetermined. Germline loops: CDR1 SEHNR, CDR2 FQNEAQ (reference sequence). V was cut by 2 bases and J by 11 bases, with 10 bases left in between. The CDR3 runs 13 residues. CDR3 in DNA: TGTGCCAGCAGCTTATTCCAGGATACACCCCTCCACTTT. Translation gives CASSLFQDTPLHF.

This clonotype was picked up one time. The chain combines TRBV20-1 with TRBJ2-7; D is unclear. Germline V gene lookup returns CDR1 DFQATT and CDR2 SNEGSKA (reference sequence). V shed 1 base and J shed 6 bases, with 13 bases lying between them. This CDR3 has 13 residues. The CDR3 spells CSARGAQLTEQYF. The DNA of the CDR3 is TGCAGTGCTAGAGGGGCTCAATTGACCGAGCAGTACTTC.